The 4 T cell receptor beta chains below all came from one sample that was sequenced in a study of blood T cell repertoires in COVID-19. Method: immunoSEQ multiplex PCR; TCRdb's copy keeps in-frame clones and lacks some. This table has about 87,000 clones, around 91% appearing once. The specimen sequenced was peripheral blood. The receptor source for this set is a man between 18 and 35 years old with COVID-19, enrolled during active disease.

V usage is TRBV7-3 and J usage is TRBJ2-5, with a possible D match to TRBD2 (6 bases). The CDR3 is made up of 17 amino acids. Germline CDR1 is SGHTA and CDR2 is FQGTGA. The V and J ends lost 1 base and 5 bases respectively, with 20 bases between them. This chain's CDR3 is CASSLRGRLGRGETQYF. The CDR3 DNA reads TGTGCCAGCAGCTTAAGGGGTCGGTTGGGTCGGGGGGAGACCCAGTACTTC. The variable domain in full, completed from reference TRBV7-3 and TRBJ2-5, reads GAGVSQTPSNKVTEKGKYVELRCDPISGHTALYWYRQSLGQGPEFLIYFQGTGAADDSGLPNDRFFAVRPEGSVSTLKIQRTERGDSAVYLCASSLRGRLGRGETQYFGPGTRLLVL.

Written as DNA, the CDR3 is TGTGCCACCAGCAGGTACCGTAGCGGAGCCTCCTACGAGCAGTACTTC. Its translation: CATSRYRSGASYEQYF. The chain joins TRBV15 to TRBJ2-7; possibly TRBD2 for D (6 bases). Trimming removed 3 bases from V and 0 bases from J, with 15 bases in between. CDR1 and CDR2 from the germline V gene are LNHNV and YYDKDF (reference sequence). The CDR3 is 16 amino acids.

The rearrangement joins TRBV7-2 to TRBJ2-7; 7 bases map to TRBD1. J lost 3 bases, V lost 7 bases, and 6 bases had no gene match. Germline CDR1 reads SGHTA; CDR2 reads FQGNSA. The CDR3 consists of 13 residues. CDR3 coding DNA: TGTGCCAGCACCCGGGCAGGGGGCTACGAGCAGTACTTC. Encoded protein: CASTRAGGYEQYF.

The V gene is TRBV28, the J gene TRBJ1-1; 7 positions match TRBD1. The CDR3 runs 16 residues. CDR1 is MDHEN, CDR2 SYDVKM, per germline. With V trimmed by 6 bases and J by 2 bases, 12 bases remained unmatched. This CDR3 is CASSLQGRGTNTEAFF. CDR3 DNA sequence: TGTGCCAGCAGCTTACAGGGGAGGGGGACTAACACTGAAGCTTTCTTT. The full variable domain, its missing parts supplied by reference TRBV28 and TRBJ1-1, is DVKVTQSSRYLVKRTGEKVFLECVQDMDHENMFWYRQDPGLGLRLIYFSYDVKMKEKGDIPEGYSVSREKKERFSLILESASTNQTSMYLCASSLQGRGTNTEAFFGQGTRLTVV.